These T cell receptor beta chains were read from a single sample in a study of graft-versus-host responses after intestinal transplantation. These receptors have no identified antigens. The protocol was immunoSEQ multiplex PCR, while the TCRdb copy is restricted to in-frame clones and leaves out a portion. Of roughly 110,000 clones listed, around 90% are singletons. The specimen comprised unstimulated CD4+ T cells sorted from spleen or lymph node cells, sampled before transplant. These receptor sequences come from a human donor who was the organ donor for an intestinal transplant. The CDR3 runs from the conserved cysteine through the conserved F or W. The D gene is left open where the match is weak. Not all rows give a size; the values are once, few, many and, for expanded clones, a class.

d_call,j_call,v_call,clone_size,cdr3_length,cdr3_nt,cdr3_aa
NA,TRBJ1-2,TRBV20-1,NA,11,TGCAGTGCTACAGGGAACTATGGCTACACCTTC,CSATGNYGYTF
NA,TRBJ1-1,TRBV30,NA,12,TGTGCCTGGAGTGTACAAGGGACCGAAGCTTTCTTT,CAWSVQGTEAFF
NA,TRBJ1-4,TRBV5-4,once,15,TGTGCCAGCAGCTTTCACGGGGGGGACCGGGAAAAACTGTTTTTT,CASSFHGGDREKLFF
NA,TRBJ2-5,TRBV9,NA,16,TGTGCCAGCAGCGGTCGAAACGCGGCAATCCAAGAGACCCAGTACTTC,CASSGRNAAIQETQYF
TRBD2,TRBJ2-5,TRBV11-2,NA,14,TGTGCCAGCAGCCCCCGGGAGGCCAGGGAGACCCAGTACTTC,CASSPREARETQYF
NA,TRBJ2-1,TRBV11-3,NA,12,TGTGCCAGCAGCTTAGACCGCGATGAGCAGTTCTTC,CASSLDRDEQFF
NA,TRBJ2-5,TRBV6-6,NA,15,TGTGCCAGCAGTTACTCGGGACTCAATCACGAGACCCAGTACTTC,CASSYSGLNHETQYF
NA,TRBJ2-3,TRBV2,NA,15,TGTGCCAGCAGTGAAACCTCCGCCATCACAGATACGCAGTATTTT,CASSETSAITDTQYF
NA,TRBJ1-3,TRBV4-2,NA,15,TGTGCCAGCAGCCAAGAAAGGACCTCTGGAAACACCATATATTTT,CASSQERTSGNTIYF
NA,TRBJ1-1,TRBV5-6,NA,13,TGTGTCAGCAGCTTGGCCAAGCACCAAGGAGCTTTCTTT,CVSSLAKHQGAFF
TRBD1,TRBJ2-7,TRBV15,NA,16,TGTGCCACCAGCAGAGATATGGACAGGGCGTCCTACGAGCAGTACTTC,CATSRDMDRASYEQYF
TRBD1,TRBJ2-3,TRBV30,NA,13,TGTGCCTGGCACAGGGGCGCGGCAGATACGCAGTATTTT,CAWHRGAADTQYF
NA,TRBJ1-5,TRBV6-5,NA,14,TGTGCCAGCACTTCCGGGGTTAGCAATCAGCCCCAGCATTTT,CASTSGVSNQPQHF
TRBD2,TRBJ2-4,TRBV2,NA,19,TGTGCCAGCAGTGAAACTAGCGGGAGGGCCGTTATCGCCAAAAACATTCAGTACTTC,CASSETSGRAVIAKNIQYF
TRBD2,TRBJ2-2,TRBV27,NA,17,TGTGCCAGCAGTTTCGGGGGACTAGCGTCGCACACCGGGGAGCTGTTTTTT,CASSFGGLASHTGELFF
NA,TRBJ2-7,TRBV6-1,NA,14,TGTGCCAGCAGTGAAGCAGGACTGACTTACGAGCAGTACTTC,CASSEAGLTYEQYF